Reported below is one T cell receptor (beta chain). Sequenced by immunoSEQ multiplex PCR; TCRdb stores in-frame clones only, minus some. Altogether 55,000 to 80,000 clones are present, 81% being singletons, with the ten largest covering 2.5% to 4%. Noted time point: pretreatment peripheral blood. This sample is part of a study of PD-L1 blockade in urothelial cancer. For the study at large: Most patients, twenty-five of 29, were males with bladder-origin cancer.

Trimming shortened V by 6 bases and J by 7 bases, and 15 bases separated the two germline ends. CDR1 MNHEY and CDR2 SMNVEV come from the germline V gene (reference sequence). CDR3 length equals 14 residues. This TCR was recovered from a man between 70 and 80 years old with urothelial cancer. The specimen comprised PBMCs, sampled around atezolizumab (anti-PD-L1) treatment. The J gene is TRBJ1-4, the V gene TRBV27; TRBD1 might be the D (5 bases). This CDR3 is CASSSTRDSEKLFF. In DNA, the CDR3 is TGTGCCAGCAGCTCTACCCGGGACTCTGAAAAACTGTTTTTT. Full variable domain (missing parts from reference TRBV27 and TRBJ1-4): EAQVTQNPRYLITVTGKKLTVTCSQNMNHEYMSWYRQDPGLGLRQIYYSMNVEVTDKGDVPEGYKVSRKEKRNFPLILESPSPNQTSLYFCASSSTRDSEKLFFGSGTQLSVL.